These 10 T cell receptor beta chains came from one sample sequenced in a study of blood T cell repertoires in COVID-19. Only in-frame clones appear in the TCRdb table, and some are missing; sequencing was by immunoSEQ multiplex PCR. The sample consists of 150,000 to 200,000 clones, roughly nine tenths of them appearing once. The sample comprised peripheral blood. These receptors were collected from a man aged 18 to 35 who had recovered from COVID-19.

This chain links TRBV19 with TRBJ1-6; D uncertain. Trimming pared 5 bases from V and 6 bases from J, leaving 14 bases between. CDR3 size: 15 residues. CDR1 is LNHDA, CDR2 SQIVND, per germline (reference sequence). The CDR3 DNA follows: TGTGCCAGTAGTTCCGCGGGAAATCCTAATTCACCCCTCCACTTT. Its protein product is CASSSAGNPNSPLHF.

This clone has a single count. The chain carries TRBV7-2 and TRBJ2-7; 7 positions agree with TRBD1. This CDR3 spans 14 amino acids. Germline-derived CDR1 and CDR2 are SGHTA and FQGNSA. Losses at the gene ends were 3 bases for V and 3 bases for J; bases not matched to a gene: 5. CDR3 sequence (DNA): TGTGCCAGCAGCTTTAGACAGGGTGTCTACGAGCAGTACTTC. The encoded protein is CASSFRQGVYEQYF.

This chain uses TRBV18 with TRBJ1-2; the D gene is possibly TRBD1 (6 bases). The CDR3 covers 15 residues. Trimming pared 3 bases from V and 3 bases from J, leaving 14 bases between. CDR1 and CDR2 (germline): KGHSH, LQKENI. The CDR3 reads CASSPSVGADYGYTF. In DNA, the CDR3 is TGTGCCAGCTCACCCAGTGTGGGGGCCGACTATGGCTACACCTTC.

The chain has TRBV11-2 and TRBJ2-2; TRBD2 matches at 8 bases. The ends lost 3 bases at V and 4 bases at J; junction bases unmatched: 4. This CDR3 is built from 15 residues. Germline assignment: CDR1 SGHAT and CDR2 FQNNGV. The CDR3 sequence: CASSLSGSSTGELFF. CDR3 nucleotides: TGTGCCAGCAGCTTGAGCGGGAGCTCCACCGGGGAGCTGTTTTTT.

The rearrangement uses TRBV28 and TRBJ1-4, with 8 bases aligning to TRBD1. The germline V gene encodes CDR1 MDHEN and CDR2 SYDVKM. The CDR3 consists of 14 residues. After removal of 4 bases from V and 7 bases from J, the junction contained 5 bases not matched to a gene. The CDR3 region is CASSSSGGGEKLFF. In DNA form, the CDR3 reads TGTGCCAGCAGTTCTTCAGGGGGCGGTGAAAAACTGTTTTTT.

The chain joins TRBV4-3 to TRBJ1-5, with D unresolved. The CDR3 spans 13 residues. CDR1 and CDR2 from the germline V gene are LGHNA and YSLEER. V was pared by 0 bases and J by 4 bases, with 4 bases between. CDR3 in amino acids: CASSQELNQPQHF. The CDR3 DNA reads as TGCGCCAGCAGCCAAGAACTGAATCAGCCCCAGCATTTT.

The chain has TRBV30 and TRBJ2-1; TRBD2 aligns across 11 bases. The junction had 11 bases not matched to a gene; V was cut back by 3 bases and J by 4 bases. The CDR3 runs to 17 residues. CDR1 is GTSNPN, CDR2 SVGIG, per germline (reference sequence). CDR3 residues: CAWRRGEGTSGYNEQFF. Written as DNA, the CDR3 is TGTGCCTGGAGGAGGGGGGAGGGGACTAGCGGATACAATGAGCAGTTCTTC.

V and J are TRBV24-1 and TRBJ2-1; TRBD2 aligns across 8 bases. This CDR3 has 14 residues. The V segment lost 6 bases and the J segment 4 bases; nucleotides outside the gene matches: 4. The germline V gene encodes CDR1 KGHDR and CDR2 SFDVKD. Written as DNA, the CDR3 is TGTGCCACCAGTCCGGGACTAGATTACAATGAGCAGTTCTTC. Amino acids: CATSPGLDYNEQFF.

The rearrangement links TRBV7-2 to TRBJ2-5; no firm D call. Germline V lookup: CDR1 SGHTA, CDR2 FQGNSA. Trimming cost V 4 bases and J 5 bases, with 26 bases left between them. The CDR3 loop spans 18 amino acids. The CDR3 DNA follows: TGTGCCAGCAGCTGTCCACCTGGTGGGTCTACCGAGGTGGAGACCCAGTACTTC. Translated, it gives CASSCPPGGSTEVETQYF.

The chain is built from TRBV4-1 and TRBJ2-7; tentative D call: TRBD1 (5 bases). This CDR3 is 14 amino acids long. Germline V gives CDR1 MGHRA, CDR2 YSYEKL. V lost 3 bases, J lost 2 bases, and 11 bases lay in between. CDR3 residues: CASSQGPEPYEQYF. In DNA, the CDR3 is TGCGCCAGCAGCCAGGGGCCCGAACCCTACGAGCAGTACTTC.